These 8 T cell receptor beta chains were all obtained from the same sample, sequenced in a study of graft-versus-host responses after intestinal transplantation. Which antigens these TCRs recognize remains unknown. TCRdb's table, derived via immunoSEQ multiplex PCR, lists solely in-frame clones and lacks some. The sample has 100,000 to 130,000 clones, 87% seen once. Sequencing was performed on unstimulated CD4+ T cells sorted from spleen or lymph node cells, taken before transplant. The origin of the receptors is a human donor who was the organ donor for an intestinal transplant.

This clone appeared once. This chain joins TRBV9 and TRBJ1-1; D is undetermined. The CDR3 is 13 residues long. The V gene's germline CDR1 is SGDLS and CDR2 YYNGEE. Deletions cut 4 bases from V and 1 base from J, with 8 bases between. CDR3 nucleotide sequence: TGTGCCAGCAGCAAGGACGGGAACACTGAAGCTTTCTTT. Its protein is CASSKDGNTEAFF. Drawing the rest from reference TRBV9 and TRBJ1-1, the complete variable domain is DSGVTQTPKHLITATGQRVTLRCSPRSGDLSVYWYQQSLDQGLQFLIQYYNGEERAKGNILERFSAQQFPDLHSELNLSSLELGDSALYFCASSKDGNTEAFFGQGTRLTVV.

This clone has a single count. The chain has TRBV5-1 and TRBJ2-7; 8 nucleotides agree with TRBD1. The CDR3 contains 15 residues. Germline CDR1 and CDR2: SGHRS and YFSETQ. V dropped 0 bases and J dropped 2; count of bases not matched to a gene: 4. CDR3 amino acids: CASSLVLGQAYEQYF. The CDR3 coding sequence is TGCGCCAGCAGCTTGGTTCTGGGACAGGCCTACGAGCAGTACTTC. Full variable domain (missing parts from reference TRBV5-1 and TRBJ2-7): KAGVTQTPRYLIKTRGQQVTLSCSPISGHRSVSWYQQTPGQGLQFLFEYFSETQRNKGNFPGRFSGRQFSNSRSEMNVSTLELGDSALYLCASSLVLGQAYEQYFGPGTRLTVT.

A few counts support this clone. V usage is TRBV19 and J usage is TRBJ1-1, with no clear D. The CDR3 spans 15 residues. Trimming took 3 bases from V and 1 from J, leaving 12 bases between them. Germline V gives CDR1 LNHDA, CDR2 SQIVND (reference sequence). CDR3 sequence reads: CASSIGGWENTEAFF. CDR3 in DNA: TGTGCCAGTAGTATCGGCGGCTGGGAGAACACTGAAGCTTTCTTT. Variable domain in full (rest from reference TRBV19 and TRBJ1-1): DGGITQSPKYLFRKEGQNVTLSCEQNLNHDAMYWYRQDPGQGLRLIYYSQIVNDFQKGDIAEGYSVSREKKESFPLTVTSAQKNPTAFYLCASSIGGWENTEAFFGQGTRLTVV.

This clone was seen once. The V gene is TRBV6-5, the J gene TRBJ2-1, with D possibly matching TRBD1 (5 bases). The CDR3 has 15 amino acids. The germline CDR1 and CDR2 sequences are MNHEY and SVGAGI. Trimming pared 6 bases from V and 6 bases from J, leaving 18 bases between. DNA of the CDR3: TGTGCCAGCAGGAATACAGGCTCAGGTATCAATGAGCAGTTCTTC. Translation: CASRNTGSGINEQFF.

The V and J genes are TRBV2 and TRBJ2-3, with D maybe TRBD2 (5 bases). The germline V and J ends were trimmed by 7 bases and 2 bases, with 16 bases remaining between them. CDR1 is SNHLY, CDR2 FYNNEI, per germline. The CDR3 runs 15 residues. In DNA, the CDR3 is TGTGCCAGCAACCCCCTGGGGAGCTACACAGATACGCAGTATTTT. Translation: CASNPLGSYTDTQYF.

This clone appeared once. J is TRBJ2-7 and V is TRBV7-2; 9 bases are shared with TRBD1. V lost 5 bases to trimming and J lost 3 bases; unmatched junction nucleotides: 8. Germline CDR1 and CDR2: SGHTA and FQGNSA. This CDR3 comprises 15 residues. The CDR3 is CASSPWTGDIYEQYF. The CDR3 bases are TGTGCCAGCAGCCCGTGGACAGGGGATATCTACGAGCAGTACTTC.

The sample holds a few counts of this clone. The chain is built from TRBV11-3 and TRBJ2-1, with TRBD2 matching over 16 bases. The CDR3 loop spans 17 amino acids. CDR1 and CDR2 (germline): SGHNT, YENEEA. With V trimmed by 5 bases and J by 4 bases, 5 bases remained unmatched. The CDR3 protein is CASSPGTSGGAYNEQFF. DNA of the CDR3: TGTGCCAGCAGCCCGGGGACTAGCGGGGGGGCGTACAATGAGCAGTTCTTC.

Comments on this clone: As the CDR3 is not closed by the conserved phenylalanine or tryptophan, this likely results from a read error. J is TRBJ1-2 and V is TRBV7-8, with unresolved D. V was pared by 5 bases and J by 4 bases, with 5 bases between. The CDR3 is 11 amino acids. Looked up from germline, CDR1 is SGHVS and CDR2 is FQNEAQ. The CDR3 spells CASSGSYGYTS. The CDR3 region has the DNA TGTGCCAGCAGCGGGAGCTATGGCTACACCTCC.